These 18 T cell receptor beta chains originate from one sample sequenced in a study of STAT5B mutations in CD4+ large granular lymphocyte leukemia. The assay was immunoSEQ multiplex PCR, and TCRdb's table has in-frame clones only and misses some. Among 35,000 to 45,000 clones listed, approximately 86% were seen once. The source material was CD4+ T cells from blood buffy coats. These receptors were taken from a human donor in good health.

The chain combines TRBV20-1 with TRBJ2-5; no definite D call. The J call is doubtful: the DNA matches TRBJ2-7 better. The CDR3 has 11 amino acids. Germline V gene lookup returns CDR1 DFQATT and CDR2 SNEGSKA (reference sequence). In nucleotides, the CDR3 is TGCAGTGCTAGAGAAAACTACGAGCAGTACTTC. Translation: CSARENYEQYF.

The J gene is TRBJ1-2, the V gene TRBV19, with TRBD1 matching over 7 bases. V gave up 4 bases and J gave up 3 bases; unmatched junction bases: 2. The CDR3 spans 13 residues. Germline V gene data show CDR1 as LNHDA and CDR2 as SQIVND (reference sequence). The DNA for the CDR3 is TGTGCCAGTAGTACACAGGGGTACTATGGCTACACCTTC. Translation: CASSTQGYYGYTF.

V usage is TRBV6-6 and J usage is TRBJ2-5; 8 bases are a match to TRBD1. Germline CDR1 and CDR2: MNHNY and SVGAGI (reference sequence). V was pared by 5 bases and J by 5 bases, with 7 bases of the junction left unmatched. This CDR3 has 14 residues. The CDR3 here is CASSPSGQVETQYF. DNA for the CDR3: TGTGCCAGCAGTCCCTCGGGACAGGTGGAGACCCAGTACTTC.

Note on this clone: A junction end diverges from the germline sequence, so it may reflect a read error. The rearrangement joins TRBV29-1 to TRBJ1-2; a weak D match, TRBD1 (6 bases). The CDR3 contains 8 residues. Germline CDR1 SQVTM, CDR2 ANQGSEA. CDR3 DNA: TGCAGCGTTGATAGGGGGGAGTTC. This encodes CSVDRGEF. The full variable domain, rest sourced from reference TRBV29-1 and TRBJ1-2, is SAVISQKPSRDICQRGTSLTIQCQVDSQVTMMFWYRQQPGQSLTLIATANQGSEATYESGFVIDKFPISRPNLTFSTLTVSNMSPEDSSIYLCSVDRGEFGSGTRLTVV.

V usage is TRBV29-1 and J usage is TRBJ2-5, with no clear D. Germline V lookup: CDR1 SQVTM, CDR2 ANQGSEA. The CDR3 has 13 residues. V was cut by 3 bases and J by 1 base, with 9 bases left in between. The DNA for the CDR3 is TGCAGCGTTGATAGGCACCCCCAAGAGACCCAGTACTTC. This gives the protein CSVDRHPQETQYF.

This chain connects TRBV18 to TRBJ1-4; TRBD1 aligns across 8 bases. The CDR3 is 17 amino acids. The germline CDR1 and CDR2 sequences are KGHSH and LQKENI. The trim removed 3 bases at V and 8 bases at J, leaving 14 bases unmatched. The CDR3 loop reads CASSPYTTGTGSEKLFF. Here the CDR3 DNA reads TGTGCCAGCTCACCTTATACGACCGGGACAGGAAGCGAAAAACTGTTTTTT.

This rearrangement joins TRBV29-1 to TRBJ2-2; 9 bases are a match to TRBD1. Losses at the gene ends were 6 bases for V and 2 bases for J; bases not matched to a gene: 4. The CDR3 contains 14 residues. The germline V gene has CDR1 SQVTM and CDR2 ANQGSEA. Here the CDR3 reads CSVNRGRNTGELFF. Here the CDR3 DNA reads TGCAGCGTCAACAGGGGGCGCAACACCGGGGAGCTGTTTTTT.

The CDR3 here is CASTGQGRTEAFF. CDR3 nucleotides: TGTGCCAGCACTGGACAGGGGCGGACTGAAGCTTTCTTT. This chain connects TRBV2 to TRBJ1-1; 9 bases match TRBD1. Germline lookup yields CDR1 SNHLY and CDR2 FYNNEI. Trimming cost V 7 bases and J 5 bases; bases outside gene matches: 5. The CDR3 sequence is 13 residues long.

The rearrangement uses TRBV9 and TRBJ2-5, with TRBD1 matching 8 bases. The CDR3 loop spans 16 amino acids. Germline V gives CDR1 SGDLS, CDR2 YYNGEE. With 0 bases clipped from V and 1 base from J, the junction kept 5 bases outside the gene matches. This CDR3 reads CASSVDTGGGQETQYF. DNA for the CDR3: TGTGCCAGCAGCGTAGATACAGGGGGAGGCCAAGAGACCCAGTACTTC. Based on the CDR3 plus reference TRBV9 and TRBJ2-5, the full variable domain is DSGVTQTPKHLITATGQRVTLRCSPRSGDLSVYWYQQSLDQGLQFLIQYYNGEERAKGNILERFSAQQFPDLHSELNLSSLELGDSALYFCASSVDTGGGQETQYFGPGTRLLVL.

This chain uses TRBV5-5 with TRBJ1-1; TRBD1 matches at 7 bases. V lost 4 bases, J lost 0 bases, and 3 bases stayed unmatched. The CDR3 consists of 14 residues. From germline, CDR1 is SGHKS and CDR2 YYEKEE (reference sequence). The CDR3 loop reads CASSPDRMNTEAFF. CDR3 in DNA: TGTGCCAGCAGCCCGGACAGGATGAACACTGAAGCTTTCTTT.

The rearrangement uses TRBV27 and TRBJ1-1, with 9 bases lining up with TRBD1. Germline assignment: CDR1 MNHEY and CDR2 SMNVEV (reference sequence). The V gene end was trimmed by 4 bases and the J gene end by 5 bases; junction bases not matched to a gene: 8. The CDR3 length is 15 residues. This CDR3 is CASSSKDRGRTEAFF. In DNA form, the CDR3 reads TGTGCCAGCAGTTCCAAGGACAGGGGACGGACTGAAGCTTTCTTT.

The gene calls are TRBV27 and TRBJ1-3; D possibly corresponds to TRBD1 (5 bases). This CDR3 is 15 amino acids long. Germline loops: CDR1 MNHEY, CDR2 SMNVEV (reference sequence). With 10 bases removed from V and 0 bases from J, the gap between germline ends came to 16 bases. CDR3 bases: TGTGCCACCGCCGCCAGGGCTAACTCTGGAAACACCATATATTTT. It codes for CATAARANSGNTIYF.

The chain uses TRBV7-2 and TRBJ2-7, with D possibly being TRBD1 or TRBD2 (5 bases each). V was shortened by 2 bases and J by 6 bases, with 17 bases between the two germline ends. CDR1 SGHTA and CDR2 FQGNSA come from the germline V gene. The CDR3 totals 15 residues. The CDR3 loop is CASSLSQLGGGEQYF. The CDR3, as DNA: TGTGCCAGCAGCTTATCCCAATTGGGTGGGGGCGAGCAGTACTTC.

The J gene is TRBJ2-3, the V gene TRBV5-4, with TRBD1 as a possible D gene (7 bases). CDR3 length: 14 amino acids. Germline V lookup: CDR1 SGHNT, CDR2 YYREEE (reference sequence). V lost 1 base to trimming and J lost 6 bases, with 12 bases between them. CDR3 in DNA: TGTGCCAGCAGCTTGACAGGGGCGGGGGATACGCAGTATTTT. This sequence encodes CASSLTGAGDTQYF.

This chain joins TRBV19 and TRBJ2-1, with 11 bases aligning to TRBD1. Trimming took 3 bases from V and 3 from J; bases not matched to a gene: 10. The CDR3 totals 18 residues. The germline gives CDR1 LNHDA, CDR2 SQIVND (reference sequence). The CDR3 DNA reads as TGTGCCAGTAGTATGAGGCGATCCGGGACAGGGGGCTACAATGAGCAGTTCTTC. This sequence encodes CASSMRRSGTGGYNEQFF.

V usage is TRBV7-2 and J usage is TRBJ2-3; 10 bases fit TRBD2. V shed 2 bases, J shed 5 bases, and the junction held 7 bases outside the gene matches. This CDR3 has 16 residues. Germline CDR1 reads SGHTA; CDR2 reads FQGNSA. CDR3 in DNA: TGTGCCAGCAGCTTAATGGCTAGCGGGAGACAAGATACGCAGTATTTT. It specifies CASSLMASGRQDTQYF.

The chain carries TRBV5-1 and TRBJ1-1; a possible D gene is TRBD1 (6 bases). Per germline, CDR1 SGHRS and CDR2 YFSETQ. This CDR3 is built from 14 residues. V lost 3 bases and J lost 5, with 14 bases in between. Here the CDR3 DNA reads TGCGCCAGCAGCTCGACCGCAGGGGCAACTGAAGCTTTCTTT. Protein: CASSSTAGATEAFF.

The V call is TRBV10-2, the J call TRBJ1-4; 8 positions match TRBD1. Germline trimming cut 6 bases from V and 7 bases from J; bases unmatched to any gene: 10. Looked up from germline, CDR1 is WSHSY and CDR2 is SAAADI. This CDR3 is 15 amino acids long. CDR3 bases: TGCGCCAGCAGCGAATCCGGGACAGGAGTTGAAAAACTGTTTTTT. Protein product: CASSESGTGVEKLFF.